This TCR beta chain was obtained from a study of cytomegalovirus exposure and HLA in healthy donors. Germline CDR1 is KGHSH and CDR2 is LQKENI. This CDR3 is built from 16 residues. PCR amplification relied on 60 Vbeta primers (plus 13 Jbeta primers). Produced via immunoSEQ multiplex PCR; TCRdb's table is partial and in-frame only. This sample has 200,000 to 250,000 clones, with around nine tenths found just once. With regard to this clone: A junction boundary mismatches the germline segment, possibly from a read error.

This clonotype was obtained from a woman aged 18-35 years in good health and CMV-seronegative. Sample: PBMCs. The chain uses TRBV18 and TRBJ2-6, with D possibly being TRBD1 (6 bases). The CDR3 spells CASSPVAGVGANGLTF. The CDR3, as DNA: TGTGCCAGCTCACCGGTAGCAGGGGTTGGGGCCAACGGCCTGACTTTC.